Listed below are T cell receptor beta chains from one sample, sequenced in a study of blood T cell repertoires in COVID-19. Profiling relied on immunoSEQ multiplex PCR, and the TCRdb table lists in-frame clones only, not all of them. The sample has 200,000 or so clones; around 85% are singletons. Material: peripheral blood. These receptors were collected from a man between 65 and 85 years old with active or convalescent COVID-19. The CDR3 runs from the conserved cysteine through the conserved F or W. D genes are given only for firm matches. Clone size is shown for a subset of rows, as once, few, many or a class of expanded clone.

D gene: TRBD1
J gene: TRBJ2-3
V gene: TRBV19
clone size: NA
CDR3 DNA: TGTGCCAGTAGTATGACAGGGATTTTGGCAGATACGCAGTATTTT
CDR3 protein: CASSMTGILADTQYF

D gene: NA
J gene: TRBJ1-4
V gene: TRBV6-5
clone size: NA
CDR3 DNA: TGTGCCAGCAGTTACTCTGGGGGCAGGGGTGAAAAACTGTTTTTT
CDR3 protein: CASSYSGGRGEKLFF

D gene: TRBD1
J gene: TRBJ1-6
V gene: TRBV4-3
clone size: NA
CDR3 DNA: TGCGCCAGCAGCCTAACAGGGGGCTCGGGATCACCCCTCCACTTT
CDR3 protein: CASSLTGGSGSPLHF

D gene: TRBD1
J gene: TRBJ1-6
V gene: TRBV18
clone size: NA
CDR3 DNA: TGTGCCAGCTCAAAGGGACAGGGGAACTCACCCCTCCACTTT
CDR3 protein: CASSKGQGNSPLHF

D gene: NA
J gene: TRBJ2-3
V gene: TRBV9
clone size: NA
CDR3 DNA: TGTGCCAGCAGCGTACCCCACGCCGGAGGGGGGGTTGCAGATACGCAGTATTTT
CDR3 protein: CASSVPHAGGGVADTQYF

D gene: NA
J gene: TRBJ1-6
V gene: TRBV9
clone size: NA
CDR3 DNA: TGTGCCAGCCGGTTGCGTAGGGGAGGGGAGGGGGGCTCACCCCTCCACTTT
CDR3 protein: CASRLRRGGEGGSPLHF

D gene: TRBD1
J gene: TRBJ1-5
V gene: TRBV6-5
clone size: NA
CDR3 DNA: TGTGCCAGCAGACAACAGGGGGCGAGTGGTCAGCCCCAGCATTTT
CDR3 protein: CASRQQGASGQPQHF

D gene: TRBD1
J gene: TRBJ2-7
V gene: TRBV19
clone size: NA
CDR3 DNA: TGTGCCAGTAGTATAACCACAGGGGTCCTCTCCTACGAGCAGTACTTC
CDR3 protein: CASSITTGVLSYEQYF

D gene: NA
J gene: TRBJ1-1
V gene: TRBV11-2
clone size: NA
CDR3 DNA: TGTGCCAGCAGCGGAGGACAGGAAGCTTTCTTT
CDR3 protein: CASSGGQEAFF

D gene: TRBD1
J gene: TRBJ1-1
V gene: TRBV5-1
clone size: NA
CDR3 DNA: TGCGCCAGTAGGACAGGGGTTATTAACACTGAAGCTTTCTTT
CDR3 protein: CASRTGVINTEAFF

D gene: TRBD2
J gene: TRBJ2-1
V gene: TRBV10-1
clone size: NA
CDR3 DNA: TGCGCCAGCAGTGAGAGTAGCGGGAGGGTTCTAAATGAGCAGTTCTTC
CDR3 protein: CASSESSGRVLNEQFF

D gene: TRBD1
J gene: TRBJ2-7
V gene: TRBV2
clone size: few
CDR3 DNA: TGTGCCAGCAGGATTGGACAGGGGGCTAACGAGCAGTACTTC
CDR3 protein: CASRIGQGANEQYF

D gene: TRBD1
J gene: TRBJ2-3
V gene: TRBV11-2
clone size: few
CDR3 DNA: TGTGCCAGCAGCTTATCCAGGGGGCTTGGCACAGATACGCAGTATTTT
CDR3 protein: CASSLSRGLGTDTQYF

D gene: NA
J gene: TRBJ2-1
V gene: TRBV3-1/TRBV3-2
clone size: NA
CDR3 DNA: TGTGCCAGCAGCCAAGTTGGTGGGCCGGTCTACAATGAGCAGTTCTTC
CDR3 protein: CASSQVGGPVYNEQFF

D gene: NA
J gene: TRBJ1-2
V gene: TRBV2
clone size: NA
CDR3 DNA: TGTGCCAGCAGAGACCCGGGACAAGACTATGGCTACACCTTC
CDR3 protein: CASRDPGQDYGYTF

D gene: NA
J gene: TRBJ2-5
V gene: TRBV7-2
clone size: once
CDR3 DNA: TGTGCCAGCAGCTCCCCCTGGGGGGTCCGGCAAGAGACCCAGTACTTC
CDR3 protein: CASSSPWGVRQETQYF

D gene: NA
J gene: TRBJ2-3
V gene: TRBV4-1
clone size: NA
CDR3 DNA: TGCGCCAGCAGCCTGCCGGGACAAAGTACAGATACGCAGTATTTT
CDR3 protein: CASSLPGQSTDTQYF

D gene: TRBD1
J gene: TRBJ2-5
V gene: TRBV2
clone size: NA
CDR3 DNA: TGTGCCAGCATGGGACAGGGGGCCGGGGAGACCCAGTACTTC
CDR3 protein: CASMGQGAGETQYF

D gene: NA
J gene: TRBJ2-5
V gene: TRBV24-1
clone size: NA
CDR3 DNA: TGTGCCACCTCCGACGGTGGAGTTTGGGAGACCCAGTACTTC
CDR3 protein: CATSDGGVWETQYF

D gene: NA
J gene: TRBJ2-7
V gene: TRBV28
clone size: NA
CDR3 DNA: TGTGCCAGCAGTTTATCCAATACAGGGATCTACGAGCAGTACTTC
CDR3 protein: CASSLSNTGIYEQYF

D gene: NA
J gene: TRBJ1-6
V gene: TRBV18
clone size: NA
CDR3 DNA: TGTGCCAGCTCACCAGTGGGAGATAATTCACCCCTCCACTTT
CDR3 protein: CASSPVGDNSPLHF

D gene: TRBD1
J gene: TRBJ2-7
V gene: TRBV25-1
clone size: NA
CDR3 DNA: TGTGCCAGCAGTGAATATGGAATCGGGGACAGCCCCTACGAGCAGTACTTC
CDR3 protein: CASSEYGIGDSPYEQYF

D gene: NA
J gene: TRBJ1-5
V gene: TRBV6-6
clone size: NA
CDR3 DNA: TGTGCCACACAGACTAGCAATCAGCCCCAGCATTTT
CDR3 protein: CATQTSNQPQHF

D gene: NA
J gene: TRBJ2-7
V gene: TRBV30
clone size: NA
CDR3 DNA: TGTGCCTGGAGTGTACTTGAGTACGAGCAGTACTTC
CDR3 protein: CAWSVLEYEQYF

D gene: NA
J gene: TRBJ2-1
V gene: TRBV19
clone size: NA
CDR3 DNA: TGTGCCAGTAGTATTCCCACAGGTTTAAGACCCTACAATGAGCAGTTCTTC
CDR3 protein: CASSIPTGLRPYNEQFF

D gene: TRBD1
J gene: TRBJ2-3
V gene: TRBV6-5
clone size: NA
CDR3 DNA: TGTGCCAGCACCCCAGGGGGCGGAGGAGATACGCAGTATTTT
CDR3 protein: CASTPGGGGDTQYF

D gene: NA
J gene: TRBJ2-2
V gene: TRBV5-4
clone size: NA
CDR3 DNA: TGTGCCAGCAGCTTGGATTCGGGGACTAACACCGGGGAGCTGTTTTTT
CDR3 protein: CASSLDSGTNTGELFF

D gene: TRBD1
J gene: TRBJ2-2
V gene: TRBV5-1
clone size: NA
CDR3 DNA: TGCGCCAGCAGCTTGGCGGGACAGGGAGGGACCGGGGAGCTGTTTTTT
CDR3 protein: CASSLAGQGGTGELFF

D gene: NA
J gene: TRBJ2-1
V gene: TRBV5-6
clone size: NA
CDR3 DNA: TGTGCCAGCAGCTTGGGAATTGTGACTAAATACAATGAGCAGTTCTTC
CDR3 protein: CASSLGIVTKYNEQFF

D gene: NA
J gene: TRBJ1-1
V gene: TRBV6-2/TRBV6-3
clone size: NA
CDR3 DNA: TGTGCCAGCAGTTATCAGCAGGGATCCCCGAACACTGAAGCTTTCTTT
CDR3 protein: CASSYQQGSPNTEAFF

D gene: TRBD1
J gene: TRBJ2-1
V gene: TRBV5-1
clone size: NA
CDR3 DNA: TGCGCCAGCAGCCCGCAGGGACAGGGGTATGAGCAGTTCTTC
CDR3 protein: CASSPQGQGYEQFF

D gene: TRBD1
J gene: TRBJ2-3
V gene: TRBV5-4
clone size: NA
CDR3 DNA: TGTGCCAGCAGCTTCCGGACAGGCGGTCTTAGGGATACGCAGTATTTT
CDR3 protein: CASSFRTGGLRDTQYF

D gene: TRBD1
J gene: TRBJ1-2
V gene: TRBV28
clone size: NA
CDR3 DNA: TGTGCCAGCAGTGACAGGGGGCGCGGTGGCTACACCTTC
CDR3 protein: CASSDRGRGGYTF

D gene: NA
J gene: TRBJ2-7
V gene: TRBV6-6
clone size: NA
CDR3 DNA: TGTGCCAGCAGCCGAAGGAGGGGCTCCTACGAGCAGTACTTC
CDR3 protein: CASSRRRGSYEQYF

D gene: NA
J gene: TRBJ1-2
V gene: TRBV28
clone size: NA
CDR3 DNA: TGTGCCGGCCAATCTACAGGGAACTATGGCTACACCTTC
CDR3 protein: CAGQSTGNYGYTF

D gene: NA
J gene: TRBJ1-1
V gene: TRBV20-1
clone size: NA
CDR3 DNA: TGCAGTGCGAATCAGGGGAGTGAAGCTTTCTTT
CDR3 protein: CSANQGSEAFF

D gene: TRBD1
J gene: TRBJ1-6
V gene: TRBV5-6
clone size: NA
CDR3 DNA: TGTGCCAGCAGCGAGGGACAGGGTCGTGCTGGCTCCTATAATTCACCCCTCCACTTT
CDR3 protein: CASSEGQGRAGSYNSPLHF

D gene: NA
J gene: TRBJ2-7
V gene: TRBV28
clone size: NA
CDR3 DNA: TGTGCCAGCAGTCCCCAGGAATACGAGCAGTACTTC
CDR3 protein: CASSPQEYEQYF

D gene: NA
J gene: TRBJ2-7
V gene: TRBV6-5
clone size: NA
CDR3 DNA: TGTGCCAGCAGGCGACAGGTCTTAGTCCCGGGGCAGTACTTC
CDR3 protein: CASRRQVLVPGQYF

D gene: NA
J gene: TRBJ2-5
V gene: TRBV28
clone size: once
CDR3 DNA: TGTGCCAGCAGTAAACAGGGACGTCGGGAGACCCAGTACTTC
CDR3 protein: CASSKQGRRETQYF

D gene: TRBD1
J gene: TRBJ1-2
V gene: TRBV6-6
clone size: NA
CDR3 DNA: TGTGCCAGCAGTCCTCCCCGGGACAGGGATGCCACCGGGGGTGGCTACACCTTC
CDR3 protein: CASSPPRDRDATGGGYTF

D gene: NA
J gene: TRBJ2-5
V gene: TRBV18
clone size: few
CDR3 DNA: TGTGCCAGCTCACCACCGGCAGGGAAAGAGACCCAGTACTTC
CDR3 protein: CASSPPAGKETQYF

D gene: TRBD1
J gene: TRBJ1-2
V gene: TRBV10-3
clone size: few
CDR3 DNA: TGTGCCATCAGTGAGAAGGGGACAGGAGCCGACTACACCTTC
CDR3 protein: CAISEKGTGADYTF

D gene: NA
J gene: TRBJ1-4
V gene: TRBV19
clone size: NA
CDR3 DNA: TGTGCCAGTAGTATTGAGGGCCCCTCTTTAGTTGGGGGCGAAAAACTGTTTTTT
CDR3 protein: CASSIEGPSLVGGEKLFF

D gene: NA
J gene: TRBJ2-7
V gene: TRBV12-3/TRBV12-4
clone size: NA
CDR3 DNA: TGTGCCAGCAGCTTTAGCTCAGCCGAGCAGTACTTC
CDR3 protein: CASSFSSAEQYF

D gene: NA
J gene: TRBJ1-2
V gene: TRBV2
clone size: once
CDR3 DNA: TGTGCCAGCAGGGCCGGAGGGGCTGGCTACACCTTC
CDR3 protein: CASRAGGAGYTF

D gene: TRBD1
J gene: TRBJ2-7
V gene: TRBV28
clone size: NA
CDR3 DNA: TGTGCCAGCAGTTTGGCAGGGGGCGACTACGAGCAGTACTTC
CDR3 protein: CASSLAGGDYEQYF

D gene: NA
J gene: TRBJ1-1
V gene: TRBV12-3/TRBV12-4
clone size: NA
CDR3 DNA: TGTGCCAGCAGTTCTATGAACACTGAAGCTTTCTTT
CDR3 protein: CASSSMNTEAFF

D gene: NA
J gene: TRBJ1-5
V gene: TRBV6-5
clone size: NA
CDR3 DNA: TGTGCCAGCAGCGCTCTACGGGGTAGCAATCAGCCCCAGCATTTT
CDR3 protein: CASSALRGSNQPQHF